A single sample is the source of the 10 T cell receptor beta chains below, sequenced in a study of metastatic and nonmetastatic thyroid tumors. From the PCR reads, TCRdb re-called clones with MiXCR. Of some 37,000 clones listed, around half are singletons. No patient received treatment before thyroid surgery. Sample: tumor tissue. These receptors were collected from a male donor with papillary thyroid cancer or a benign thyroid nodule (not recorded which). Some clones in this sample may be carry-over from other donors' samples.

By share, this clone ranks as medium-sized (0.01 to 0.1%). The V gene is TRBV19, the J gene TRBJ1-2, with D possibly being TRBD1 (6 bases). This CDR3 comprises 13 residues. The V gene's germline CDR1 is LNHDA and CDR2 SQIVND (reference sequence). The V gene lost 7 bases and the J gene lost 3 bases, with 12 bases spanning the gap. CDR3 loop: CASIQGADYGYTF. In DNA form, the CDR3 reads TGTGCCAGTATACAGGGCGCGGACTATGGCTACACCTTC.

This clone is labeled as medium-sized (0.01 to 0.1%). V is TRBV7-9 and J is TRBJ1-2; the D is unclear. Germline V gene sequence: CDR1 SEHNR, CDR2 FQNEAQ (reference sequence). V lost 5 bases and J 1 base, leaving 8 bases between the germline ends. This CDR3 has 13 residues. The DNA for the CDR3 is TGTGCCAGCAGCGCAACGGGTAACTATGGCTACACCTTC. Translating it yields CASSATGNYGYTF. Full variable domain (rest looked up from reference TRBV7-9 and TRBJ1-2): DTGVSQNPRHKITKRGQNVTFRCDPISEHNRLYWYRQTLGQGPEFLTYFQNEAQLEKSRLLSDRFSAERPKGSFSTLEIQRTEQGDSAMYLCASSATGNYGYTFGSGTRLTVV.

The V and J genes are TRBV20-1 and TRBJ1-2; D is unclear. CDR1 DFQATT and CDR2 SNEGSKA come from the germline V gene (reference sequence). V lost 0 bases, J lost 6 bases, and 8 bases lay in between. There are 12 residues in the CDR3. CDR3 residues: CSARDQADGYTF. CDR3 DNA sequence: TGCAGTGCTAGAGATCAAGCAGATGGCTACACCTTC.

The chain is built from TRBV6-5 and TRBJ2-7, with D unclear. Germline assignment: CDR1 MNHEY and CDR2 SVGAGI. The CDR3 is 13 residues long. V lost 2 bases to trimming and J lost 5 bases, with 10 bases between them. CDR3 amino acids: CASSYRPRHEQYF. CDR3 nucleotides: TGTGCCAGCAGTTACAGGCCTCGCCACGAGCAGTACTTC.

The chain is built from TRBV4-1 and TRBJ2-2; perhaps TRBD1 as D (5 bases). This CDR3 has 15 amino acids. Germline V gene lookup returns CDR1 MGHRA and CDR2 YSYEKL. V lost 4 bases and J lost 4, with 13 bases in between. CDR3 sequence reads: CASSRQGIGTGELFF. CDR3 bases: TGCGCCAGCAGCCGCCAGGGCATTGGCACCGGGGAGCTGTTTTTT.

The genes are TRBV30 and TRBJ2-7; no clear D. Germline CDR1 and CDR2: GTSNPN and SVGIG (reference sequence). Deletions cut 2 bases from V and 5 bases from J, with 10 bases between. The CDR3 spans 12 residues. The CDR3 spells CAWSRTRHEQYF. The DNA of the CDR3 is TGTGCCTGGAGTCGAACACGCCACGAGCAGTACTTC.

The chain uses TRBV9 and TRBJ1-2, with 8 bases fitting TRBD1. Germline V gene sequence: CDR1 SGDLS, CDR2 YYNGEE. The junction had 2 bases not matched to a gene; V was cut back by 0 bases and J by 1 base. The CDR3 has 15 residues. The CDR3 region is CASSVVTGDNYGYTF. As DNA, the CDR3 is TGTGCCAGCAGCGTAGTGACAGGGGATAACTATGGCTACACCTTC.

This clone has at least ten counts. The CDR3 DNA reads as TGTGCCAGCAGTCCGCAGGACAGGGAGGTTCAGCCCCAGCATTTT. It specifies CASSPQDREVQPQHF. The chain employs TRBV6-1 and TRBJ1-5, with TRBD1 matching 8 bases. The CDR3 runs 15 residues. V was clipped by 5 bases and J by 6 bases; unmatched bases: 9. Germline V lookup: CDR1 MNHNS, CDR2 SASEGT.

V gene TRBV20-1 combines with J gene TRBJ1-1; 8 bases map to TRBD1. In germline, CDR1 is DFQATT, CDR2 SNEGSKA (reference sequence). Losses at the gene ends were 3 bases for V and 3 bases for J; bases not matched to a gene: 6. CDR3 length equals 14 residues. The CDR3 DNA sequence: TGCAGTGCTAGGTCGGGGACAGGTCACACTGAAGCTTTCTTT. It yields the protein CSARSGTGHTEAFF.

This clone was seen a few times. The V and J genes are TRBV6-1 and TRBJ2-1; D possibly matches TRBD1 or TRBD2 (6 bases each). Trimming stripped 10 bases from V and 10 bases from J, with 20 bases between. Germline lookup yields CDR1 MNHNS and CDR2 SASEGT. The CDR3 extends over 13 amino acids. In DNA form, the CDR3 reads TGTGCCACCCGTCGGGAGTCGCAGGGGGAGCAGTTCTTC. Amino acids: CATRRESQGEQFF.